This section outlines one T cell receptor (beta chain) sequence together with its context. The target antigen is unknown. The data originate from a study of OX40 agonist ivuxolimab in advanced cancers. Study-wide background: At 65% to 90% male, the cohort had a mean age of about 60 years, ranging from about 20 to 79. Overall study results and limits: The study found among the lowest clonal expansion in partial responders at 0.1-3.0 mg/kg. Antigen targets of the expanded peripheral T cells went undetermined.

Patients had blood sampled at baseline and again on cycle 4 day 1 and cycle 7 day 1. The germline V and J ends were trimmed by 5 bases and 4 bases, with 17 bases remaining between them. The CDR3 runs to 15 residues. Germline CDR1 is SEHNR and CDR2 is FQNEAQ (reference sequence). Measured with immunoSEQ multiplex PCR; TCRdb has only the in-frame clones, and not every one. The table records about 67,000 clones, about 85% of them present only once. The rearrangement links TRBV7-9 to TRBJ1-1; possibly TRBD1 for D (5 bases). The sequence was collected from an adult with an advanced solid tumor such as melanoma, head and neck, liver or kidney cancer. Source: CD4+ or CD8+ T cells sorted from blood, taken in a trial of the OX40 agonist ivuxolimab. For the CDR3, the DNA is TGTGCCAGCAGCCCAGCCATGGGGGATTCCACTGAAGCTTTCTTT. This translates into CASSPAMGDSTEAFF.